The clone carrying this TCR beta chain has more than one count but fewer than ten. Its antigen is unknown. The sample belongs to a study of T cell responses to AZD1222 COVID-19 vaccine. Whole-study findings and limits: It was only 6 or 7 AZD1222 recipients who were seropositive at baseline. Donors were mostly white British, more females; clonal diversity possibly underestimated.

This CDR3 spans 15 amino acids. Germline V gene sequence: CDR1 MDHEN, CDR2 SYDVKM. V shed 10 bases and J 6 bases; nucleotides not matched to a gene: 7. Data came from immunoSEQ multiplex PCR; TCRdb stores just in-frame clones and leaves some out. The sample consists of fewer than 150,000 clones, approximately 94% of them appearing once. The rearrangement uses TRBV28 and TRBJ1-6; TRBD1 aligns across 12 bases. This sample comprised peripheral blood, obtained 28 days after the second AZD1222 dose. This clonotype was obtained from an adult who received the AZD1222 COVID-19 vaccine. DNA of the CDR3: TGTGCCACTAGGGGACAGGGGGCATTTAATTCACCCCTCCACTTT. Protein sequence: CATRGQGAFNSPLHF.